This T cell receptor (beta chain) was recorded in a study of T cell responses to AZD1222 COVID-19 vaccine. The study's findings and limits: A mostly white British donor set with more females was recruited, and clonal diversity was possibly underestimated. Among those given AZD1222, only six were seropositive at baseline. Mapped onto spike, vaccine-associated CD4 TCRs spanned it and were dominant at 160-218 and 743-854.

V was pared by 2 bases and J by 6 bases, with 16 bases between. The CDR3 has 16 amino acids. The germline CDR1 and CDR2 sequences are MNHNS and SASEGT. Concerning this clone: The antigen remains undetermined.

The assay was immunoSEQ multiplex PCR, and TCRdb's table has in-frame clones only and misses some. The top ten clones hold more than 9% of a sample with fewer than 200,000 clones, about 90% of them seen once. The rearrangement links TRBV6-1 to TRBJ2-2; D is tentatively TRBD1 or TRBD2 (6 bases each). The sample was peripheral blood, taken 28 days after the second AZD1222 dose. The sequence derives from an adult who received the AZD1222 COVID-19 vaccine. For the CDR3, the DNA is TGTGCCAGCAGTGAAATGGGGGGCGCGTTTTCCGGGGAGCTGTTTTTT. It specifies CASSEMGGAFSGELFF.